This T cell receptor (beta chain) is drawn from a study of T-cell reconstitution after alpha-beta-depleted transplantation in children. General study points: The main origin of T-cell counts and diversity one year after transplant was newly produced T cells.

Unique molecular identifiers were incorporated into the prepared TCRbeta library. TCRdb fed the PCR reads into MiXCR, producing one record per CDR3 protein. This repertoire shows around 700,000 distinct CDR3 sequences, about an eighth found once; its top ten account for around 0.79%. A note on this clonotype: Its matching antigen is unknown. A much larger clone lies one base from this, so it may be a read error.

This sample comprised PBMCs, obtained before TCRalphabeta/CD19-depleted stem cell transplant. The sequence came from a girl aged 2-10 years with congenital amegakaryocytic thrombocytopenia, due to receive a stem cell transplant.

This chain's CDR3 is CASSSDRTSGSIDKQFF. CDR3 sequence (DNA): TGCGCCAGCAGCTCAGATCGGACTAGCGGGAGTATCGATAAGCAGTTCTTC. The rearrangement joins TRBV5-1 to TRBJ2-1; 13 bases fit TRBD2. V shed 3 bases, J shed 11 bases, and the junction held 14 bases outside the gene matches. Germline CDR1 and CDR2: SGHRS and YFSETQ. There are 17 residues in the CDR3.